This TCR beta chain was documented in a study of regulatory T cells in long-lasting Graves disease. V was trimmed by 3 bases and J by 5 bases, leaving 13 bases between them. The CDR3 consists of 15 residues. Germline V gives CDR1 LNHDA, CDR2 SQIVND (reference sequence). This clonotype was seen many times. No antigen is known for it. Study-wide findings and caveats: Newly diagnosed Graves' patients had higher TCR diversity than persistent ones.

The time point is: newly diagnosed GD, antithyroid drugs for less than 3 months. TCR sequences were obtained from RNA taken from PBMCs. Graves' disease was diagnosed by American Thyroid Association guidelines. Both iRepertoire HTBI primers and Arm-PCR of CDR3 regions were used to build the TCR beta libraries. MiXCR, run by TCRdb on the multiplex PCR reads, gives a single entry per CDR3 protein. The sample contains 200,000 to 300,000 distinct CDR3 sequences, around 20% of which appear only once. This sequence joins TRBV19 and TRBJ1-4; D remains unclear. The sample consisted of peripheral blood mononuclear cells (PBMCs), taken at new diagnosis, from a patient treated with antithyroid drugs. This clonotype was sampled from a female donor with Graves disease. Here the CDR3 reads CASSMTPGLNEKLFF. Here the CDR3 DNA reads TGTGCCAGTAGTATGACGCCGGGTCTCAATGAAAAACTGTTTTTT.